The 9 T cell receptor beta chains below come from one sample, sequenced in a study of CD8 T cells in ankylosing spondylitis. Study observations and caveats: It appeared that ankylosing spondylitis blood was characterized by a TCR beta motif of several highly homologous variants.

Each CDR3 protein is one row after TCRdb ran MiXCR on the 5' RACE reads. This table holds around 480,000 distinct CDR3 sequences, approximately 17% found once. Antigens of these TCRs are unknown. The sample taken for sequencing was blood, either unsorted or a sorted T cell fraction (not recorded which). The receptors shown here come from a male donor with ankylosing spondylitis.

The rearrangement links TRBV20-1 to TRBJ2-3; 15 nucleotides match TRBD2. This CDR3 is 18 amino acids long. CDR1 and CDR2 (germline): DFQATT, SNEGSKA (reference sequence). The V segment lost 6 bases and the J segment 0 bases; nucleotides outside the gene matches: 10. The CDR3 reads CSASGLAGGRSSTDTQYF. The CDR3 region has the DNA TGCAGTGCGTCGGGACTAGCGGGGGGCCGTTCTAGCACAGATACGCAGTATTTT.

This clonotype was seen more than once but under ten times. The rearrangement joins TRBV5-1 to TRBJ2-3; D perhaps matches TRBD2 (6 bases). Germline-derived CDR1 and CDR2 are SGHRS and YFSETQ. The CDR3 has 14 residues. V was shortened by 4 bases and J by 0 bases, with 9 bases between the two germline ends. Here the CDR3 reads CASSPRDSTDTQYF. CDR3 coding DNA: TGCGCCAGCAGCCCGCGGGACAGCACAGATACGCAGTATTTT.

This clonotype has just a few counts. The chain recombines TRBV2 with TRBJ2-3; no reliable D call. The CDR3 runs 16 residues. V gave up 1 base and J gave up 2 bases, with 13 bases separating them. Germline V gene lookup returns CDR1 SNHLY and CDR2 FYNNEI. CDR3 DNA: TGTGCCAGCAGTGAAGAGAAGGCCCGCTCCACAGATACGCAGTATTTT. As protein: CASSEEKARSTDTQYF. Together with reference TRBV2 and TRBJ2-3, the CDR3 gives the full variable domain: EPEVTQTPSHQVTQMGQEVILRCVPISNHLYFYWYRQILGQKVEFLVSFYNNEISEKSEIFDDQFSVERPDGSNFTLKIRSTKLEDSAMYFCASSEEKARSTDTQYFGPGTRLTVL.

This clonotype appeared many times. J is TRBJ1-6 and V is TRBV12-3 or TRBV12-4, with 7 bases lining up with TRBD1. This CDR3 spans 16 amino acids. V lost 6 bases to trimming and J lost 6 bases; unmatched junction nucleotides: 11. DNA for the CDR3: TGTGCCAGCAGCCGAGCCGGACAGGTGATTAATTCACCCCTCCACTTT. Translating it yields CASSRAGQVINSPLHF.

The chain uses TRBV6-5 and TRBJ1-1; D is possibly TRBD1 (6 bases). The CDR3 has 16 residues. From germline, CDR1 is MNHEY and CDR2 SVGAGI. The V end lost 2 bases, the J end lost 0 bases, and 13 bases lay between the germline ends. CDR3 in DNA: TGTGCCAGCAGTTACGTAGGGGGGAACATGAACACTGAAGCTTTCTTT. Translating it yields CASSYVGGNMNTEAFF.

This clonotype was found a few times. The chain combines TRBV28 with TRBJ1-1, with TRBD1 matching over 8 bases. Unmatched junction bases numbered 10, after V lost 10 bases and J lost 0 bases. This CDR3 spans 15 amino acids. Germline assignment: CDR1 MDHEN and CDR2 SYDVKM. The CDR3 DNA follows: TGTGCCACCGACAGGGGCCACCGCATGAACACTGAAGCTTTCTTT. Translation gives CATDRGHRMNTEAFF. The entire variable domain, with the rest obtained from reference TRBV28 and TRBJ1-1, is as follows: DVKVTQSSRYLVKRTGEKVFLECVQDMDHENMFWYRQDPGLGLRLIYFSYDVKMKEKGDIPEGYSVSREKKERFSLILESASTNQTSMYLCATDRGHRMNTEAFFGQGTRLTVV.

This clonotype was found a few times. CDR3 nucleotides: TGCGCCAGCAGCTTGTTACAGGGGATGAACACTGAAGCTTTCTTT. It is translated as CASSLLQGMNTEAFF. V usage is TRBV5-1 and J usage is TRBJ1-1; 7 bases are shared with TRBD1. CDR3 length: 15 residues. Germline V gene data show CDR1 as SGHRS and CDR2 as YFSETQ. Trimming cost V 1 base and J 0 bases; bases outside gene matches: 3.

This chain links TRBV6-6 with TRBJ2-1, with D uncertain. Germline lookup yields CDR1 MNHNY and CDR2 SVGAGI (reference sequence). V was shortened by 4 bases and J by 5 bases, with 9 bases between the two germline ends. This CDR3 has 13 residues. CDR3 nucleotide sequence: TGTGCCAGCAGTTCCGGCCGGGACAATGAGCAGTTCTTC. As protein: CASSSGRDNEQFF.

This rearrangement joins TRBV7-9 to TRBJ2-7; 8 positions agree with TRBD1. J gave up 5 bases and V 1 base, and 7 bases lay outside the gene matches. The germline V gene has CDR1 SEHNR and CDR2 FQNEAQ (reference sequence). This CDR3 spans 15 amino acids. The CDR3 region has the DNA TGTGCCAGCAGCTTAGGCGGACAGGGATTGAACGAGCAGTACTTC. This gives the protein CASSLGGQGLNEQYF. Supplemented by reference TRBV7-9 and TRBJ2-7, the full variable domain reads DTGVSQNPRHKITKRGQNVTFRCDPISEHNRLYWYRQTLGQGPEFLTYFQNEAQLEKSRLLSDRFSAERPKGSFSTLEIQRTEQGDSAMYLCASSLGGQGLNEQYFGPGTRLTVT.